This T cell receptor beta chain was sequenced in a study of human T cells and chemical hapten exposure. About the study: Small discrepancies in pooled library volume mainly accounted for the varying TCR yields per sample. Study conclusions and caveats: The donor cohort had alopecia, so its immune response may not match that of healthy people.

Attachment of unique molecular identifiers to individual cDNA molecules was performed in the library. TCRdb reanalysed the RACE reads using MiXCR and keeps one entry per CDR3 protein. The data contain 180,000 or so distinct CDR3 sequences, roughly 30% of them singletons. Trimming removed 4 bases at V and 4 bases at J, with 16 bases between. The CDR3 has 16 residues. CDR1 is LGHDT and CDR2 is YNNKEL in the germline V gene (reference sequence). Note on this clonotype: Antigen specificity is unknown.

Documented time point: pre-sensitization, week 0. Noted treatment: therapeutic diphenylcyclopropenone sensitization with weekly scalp DPC. This clonotype originated in a woman aged 25 to 39 with alopecia areata. Some clones in this sample may be carry-over from other donors' samples. The chain employs TRBV3-1 and TRBJ2-2; D is unresolved. The material sequenced was whole blood, taken in connection with sensitization to the hapten diphenylcyclopropenone (DPC). Here the CDR3 DNA reads TGTGCCAGCAGCCCAGACCTCAACAAACTCACCGGGGAGCTGTTTTTT. Translation gives CASSPDLNKLTGELFF.